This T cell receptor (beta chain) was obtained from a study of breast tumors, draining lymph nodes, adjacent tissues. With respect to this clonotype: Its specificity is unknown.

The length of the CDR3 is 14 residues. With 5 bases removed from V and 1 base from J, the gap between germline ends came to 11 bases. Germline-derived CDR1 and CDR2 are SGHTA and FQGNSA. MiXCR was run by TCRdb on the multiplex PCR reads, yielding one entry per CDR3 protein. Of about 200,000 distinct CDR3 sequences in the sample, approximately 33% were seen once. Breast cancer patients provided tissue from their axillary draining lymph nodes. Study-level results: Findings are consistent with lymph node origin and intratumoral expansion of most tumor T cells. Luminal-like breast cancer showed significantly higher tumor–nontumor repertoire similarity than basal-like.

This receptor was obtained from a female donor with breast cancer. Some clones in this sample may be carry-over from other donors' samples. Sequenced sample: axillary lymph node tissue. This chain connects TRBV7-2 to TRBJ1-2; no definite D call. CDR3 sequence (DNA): TGTGCCAGCAGCCTACAGAACCTTAACTATGGCTACACCTTC. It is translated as CASSLQNLNYGYTF.